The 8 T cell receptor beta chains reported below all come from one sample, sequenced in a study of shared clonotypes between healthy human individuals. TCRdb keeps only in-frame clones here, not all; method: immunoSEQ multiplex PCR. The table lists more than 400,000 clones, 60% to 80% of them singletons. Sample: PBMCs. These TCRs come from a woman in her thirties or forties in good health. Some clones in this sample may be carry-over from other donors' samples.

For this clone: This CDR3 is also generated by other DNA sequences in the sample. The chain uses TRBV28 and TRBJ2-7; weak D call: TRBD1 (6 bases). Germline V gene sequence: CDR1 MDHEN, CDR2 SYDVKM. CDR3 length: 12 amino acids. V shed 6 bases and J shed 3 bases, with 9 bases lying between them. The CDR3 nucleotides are TGTGCCAGCAGCTCCAGGGGCTACGAGCAGTACTTC. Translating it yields CASSSRGYEQYF.

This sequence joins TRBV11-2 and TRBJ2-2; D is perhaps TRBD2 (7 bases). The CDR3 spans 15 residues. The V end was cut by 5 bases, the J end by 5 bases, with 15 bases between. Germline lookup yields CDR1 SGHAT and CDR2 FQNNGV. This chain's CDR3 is CASSPKGGGTGELFF. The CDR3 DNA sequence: TGTGCCAGCAGCCCCAAGGGAGGGGGGACCGGGGAGCTGTTTTTT.

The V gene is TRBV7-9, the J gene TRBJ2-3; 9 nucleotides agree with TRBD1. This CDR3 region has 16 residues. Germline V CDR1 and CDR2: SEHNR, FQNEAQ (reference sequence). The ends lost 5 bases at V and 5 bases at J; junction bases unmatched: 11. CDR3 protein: CASSTQDRGNIDTQYF. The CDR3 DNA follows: TGTGCCAGCAGCACCCAGGACAGGGGAAATATAGATACGCAGTATTTT.

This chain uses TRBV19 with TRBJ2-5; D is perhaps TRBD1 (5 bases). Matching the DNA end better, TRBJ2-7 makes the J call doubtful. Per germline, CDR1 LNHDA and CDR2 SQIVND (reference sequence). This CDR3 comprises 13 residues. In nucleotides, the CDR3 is TGTGCCAGTAGTATAGGGGGCGGCTACGAGCAGTACTTC. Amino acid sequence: CASSIGGGYEQYF.

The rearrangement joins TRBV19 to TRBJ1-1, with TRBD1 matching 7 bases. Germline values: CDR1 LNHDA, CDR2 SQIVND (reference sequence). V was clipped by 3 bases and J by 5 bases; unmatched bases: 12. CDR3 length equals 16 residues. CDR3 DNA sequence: TGTGCCAGTAGTATGGGGACAGTCGACTTGGGGACTGAAGCTTTCTTT. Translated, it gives CASSMGTVDLGTEAFF.

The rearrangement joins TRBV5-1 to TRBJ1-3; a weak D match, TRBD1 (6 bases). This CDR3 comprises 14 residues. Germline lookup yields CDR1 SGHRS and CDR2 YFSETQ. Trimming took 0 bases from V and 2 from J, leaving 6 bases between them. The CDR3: CASSLGDTGNTIYF. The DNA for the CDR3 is TGCGCCAGCAGCTTGGGGGACACTGGAAACACCATATATTTT.

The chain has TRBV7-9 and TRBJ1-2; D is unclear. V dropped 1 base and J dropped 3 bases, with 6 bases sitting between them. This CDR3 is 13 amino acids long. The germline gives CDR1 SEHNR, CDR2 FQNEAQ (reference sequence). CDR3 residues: CASSLGGDYGYTF. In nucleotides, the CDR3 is TGTGCCAGCAGCTTAGGCGGGGACTATGGCTACACCTTC.

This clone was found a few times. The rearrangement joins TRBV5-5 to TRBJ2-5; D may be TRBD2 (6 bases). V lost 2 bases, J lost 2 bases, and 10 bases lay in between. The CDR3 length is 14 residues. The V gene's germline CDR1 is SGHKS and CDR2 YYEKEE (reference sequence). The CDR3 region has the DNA TGTGCCAGCAGCTTCGGCGGGGAACAAGAGACCCAGTACTTC. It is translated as CASSFGGEQETQYF.